These 25 T cell receptor beta chains were sequenced from one sample in a study of identical twins. TCRdb re-analysed the 5' RACE reads in MiXCR, keeping a single row per CDR3 protein. The table records more than 350,000 distinct CDR3 sequences, approximately 10% of them present only once. Source material: naive T cells sorted from blood. The source of these receptors is a woman aged 50 to 60 in good health.

This clonotype has at least ten counts. This chain joins TRBV6-6 and TRBJ2-3, with D tentatively TRBD2 (5 bases). The CDR3 runs 15 residues. The ends were cut back, 5 bases at V and 0 bases at J, with 12 bases in the middle. Germline lookup yields CDR1 MNHNY and CDR2 SVGAGI (reference sequence). The CDR3 spells CASSESGTSTDTQYF. CDR3 sequence (DNA): TGTGCCAGCAGTGAGAGCGGTACTAGCACAGATACGCAGTATTTT.

The rearrangement joins TRBV7-9 to TRBJ2-7; maybe TRBD1 (8 bases). CDR3 length equals 13 residues. CDR1 and CDR2 from the germline V gene are SEHNR and FQNEAQ (reference sequence). Between the trimmed V and J ends, which lost 5 bases and 5 bases, there was a span of 13 bases. The CDR3 DNA sequence: TGTGCCAGCAGCCCCACAGGGGGGGACGAGCAGTACTTC. Its translation is CASSPTGGDEQYF.

This clonotype has just a few counts. The rearrangement joins TRBV2 to TRBJ2-1; D may correspond to TRBD1 or TRBD2 (5 bases each). Germline V gene data show CDR1 as SNHLY and CDR2 as FYNNEI. The V gene lost 6 bases and the J gene lost 6 bases, with 21 bases spanning the gap. There are 16 residues in the CDR3. For the CDR3, the DNA is TGTGCCAGCAGAGTCCGGGACCCGGGGCCCTTCAATGAGCAGTTCTTC. Residues: CASRVRDPGPFNEQFF.

This clonotype was seen at least ten times. The V and J genes are TRBV9 and TRBJ2-1; D is unresolved. The CDR3 runs 14 residues. Per the germline V gene, CDR1 is SGDLS and CDR2 is YYNGEE. V shed 0 bases and J shed 2 bases, with 6 bases lying between them. The CDR3 sequence: CASSVANPYNEQFF. The CDR3 DNA follows: TGTGCCAGCAGCGTAGCTAACCCCTACAATGAGCAGTTCTTC.

This clonotype was seen only a few times. CDR3 residues: CASSYTDTRWGEAFF. The CDR3 coding sequence is TGTGCCAGCAGTTACACGGACACACGGTGGGGTGAAGCTTTCTTT. The chain employs TRBV6-5 and TRBJ1-1; D may be TRBD1 (5 bases). CDR3 length equals 15 residues. Per germline, CDR1 MNHEY and CDR2 SVGAGI. Between the trimmed V and J ends, which lost 2 bases and 7 bases, there was a span of 17 bases.

This clonotype was recorded at least ten times. The chain is built from TRBV7-2 and TRBJ2-7; possibly TRBD2 for D (6 bases). V lost 3 bases to trimming and J lost 5 bases, with 17 bases between them. Per the germline V gene, CDR1 is SGHTA and CDR2 is FQGNSA. CDR3 size: 15 residues. The CDR3 sequence is CASSFAGGIPHEQYF. Written as DNA, the CDR3 is TGTGCCAGCAGCTTTGCTGGCGGGATTCCTCACGAGCAGTACTTC.

This clonotype was counted at least ten times. The rearrangement joins TRBV2 to TRBJ1-3, with D perhaps TRBD1 (5 bases). Looked up from germline, CDR1 is SNHLY and CDR2 is FYNNEI. V was cut by 3 bases and J by 2 bases, with 14 bases left in between. The CDR3 loop spans 16 amino acids. The CDR3 coding sequence is TGTGCCAGCAGTGATTCCCCGTCAGGGACTGGAAACACCATATATTTT. Translated: CASSDSPSGTGNTIYF.

Only a few counts were recorded for this clonotype. CDR3 nucleotide sequence: TGTGCCTGGAGGAGACTAGCGGGCCACAATGAGCAGTTCTTC. It is translated as CAWRRLAGHNEQFF. This rearrangement joins TRBV30 to TRBJ2-1; 10 positions match TRBD2. CDR3 length equals 14 residues. CDR1 is GTSNPN, CDR2 SVGIG, per germline (reference sequence). V lost 3 bases and J lost 5; bases outside the gene matches: 4.

Remarks on this clonotype: Sequence at one end of the junction differs from germline and may be a read error. The chain links TRBV5-5 to TRBJ2-1; D gene ambiguous. Germline V gives CDR1 SGHKS, CDR2 YYEKEE (reference sequence). The CDR3 contains 18 residues. CDR3 loop: CASSLPLRQGGVSGIESF. CDR3 DNA sequence: TGTGCCAGCAGCTTGCCCCTCCGACAAGGTGGGGTAAGTGGGATCGAGAGCTTC.

The table lists this clonotype with a few counts. The J gene is TRBJ2-7, the V gene TRBV25-1, with D tentatively TRBD1 (6 bases). The CDR3 totals 16 residues. Germline V gene sequence: CDR1 MGHDK, CDR2 SYGVNS. V lost 6 bases and J lost 3, with 21 bases in between. The CDR3 loop reads CASRGVQGKAHYEQYF. The CDR3 region has the DNA TGTGCCAGCAGAGGGGTACAGGGTAAGGCCCACTACGAGCAGTACTTC.

CDR3 region: CASSLLAGNYNEQFF. The CDR3 DNA reads TGCGCCAGCAGCTTACTAGCGGGAAACTACAATGAGCAGTTCTTC. The chain employs TRBV5-1 and TRBJ2-1; 10 nucleotides line up with TRBD2. CDR1 and CDR2 (germline): SGHRS, YFSETQ. The CDR3 length is 15 residues. V shed 2 bases and J 3 bases; nucleotides not matched to a gene: 2.

Only a few counts were recorded for this clonotype. The chain links TRBV27 to TRBJ2-1; 13 bases fit TRBD2. The CDR3 is 17 residues long. Germline V lookup: CDR1 MNHEY, CDR2 SMNVEV (reference sequence). The junction had 7 bases not matched to a gene; V was cut back by 0 bases and J by 8 bases. The CDR3 loop is CASSLSLGLAGRHEQFF. The CDR3 DNA reads as TGTGCCAGCAGTTTATCGCTGGGACTAGCGGGACGCCATGAGCAGTTCTTC.

There are a few counts of this clonotype. The rearrangement uses TRBV5-6 and TRBJ2-4, with D perhaps TRBD1 (5 bases). The CDR3 sequence is 14 residues long. Trimming shortened V by 0 bases and J by 9 bases, and 13 bases separated the two germline ends. Germline CDR1 reads SGHDT; CDR2 reads YYEEEE. In DNA, the CDR3 is TGTGCCAGCAGCTTGGTGCAGGGCGGCGGCATTCAGTACTTC. Residues: CASSLVQGGGIQYF.

This clonotype was counted at least ten times. This chain uses TRBV20-1 with TRBJ2-5; TRBD2 might be the D (7 bases). Trimming left V 1 base short and J 4 bases short, with 22 bases between. The CDR3 sequence is 17 residues long. CDR1 is DFQATT, CDR2 SNEGSKA, per germline (reference sequence). The CDR3, as DNA: TGCAGTGCTAGAGCGTTCAAGGGAGGGGACATAAGAGAGACCCAGTACTTC. Encoded protein: CSARAFKGGDIRETQYF.

The rearrangement links TRBV12-3 or TRBV12-4 to TRBJ2-1; weak D call: TRBD2 (6 bases). CDR3 length equals 15 residues. V lost 7 bases and J 9 bases, leaving 22 bases between the germline ends. CDR3 in amino acids: CASTHLLGGWGEQFF. The CDR3 region has the DNA TGTGCCAGCACCCATCTACTAGGAGGGTGGGGTGAGCAGTTCTTC.

The chain links TRBV27 to TRBJ2-3, with 7 bases identical to TRBD1. Trimming at V came to 4 bases and at J to 1 base, leaving 20 bases not matched to a gene. Germline V gene sequence: CDR1 MNHEY, CDR2 SMNVEV (reference sequence). The CDR3 covers 20 residues. The CDR3 nucleotides read TGTGCCAGCAGTTCTGATGAGGGGGCCGACAACGAACGACGCACAGATACGCAGTATTTT. Protein: CASSSDEGADNERRTDTQYF.

This clonotype came up many times. The V and J genes are TRBV10-3 and TRBJ1-3; D is uncertain. Germline loops: CDR1 ENHRY, CDR2 SYGVKD. Trimming left V 2 bases short and J 0 bases short, with 5 bases between. The CDR3 sequence is 14 residues long. In DNA, the CDR3 is TGTGCCATCAGTGAGACGATCTCTGGAAACACCATATATTTT. It specifies CAISETISGNTIYF.

Many counts were recorded for this clonotype. The chain combines TRBV7-8 with TRBJ1-1; D is unclear. CDR1 and CDR2 from the germline V gene are SGHVS and FQNEAQ. V was shortened by 6 bases and J by 8 bases, with 16 bases between the two germline ends. The CDR3 has 13 residues. The CDR3 protein is CASRKRGQLEAFF. The CDR3 DNA is TGTGCCAGCAGAAAGCGAGGGCAACTGGAAGCTTTCTTT. Looking up the rest from reference TRBV7-8 and TRBJ1-1 gives the full variable domain: GAGVSQSPRYKVAKRGQDVALRCDPISGHVSLFWYQQALGQGPEFLTYFQNEAQLDKSGLPSDRFFAERPEGSVSTLKIQRTQQEDSAVYLCASRKRGQLEAFFGQGTRLTVV.

This clonotype occurred many times. V gene TRBV18 combines with J gene TRBJ2-1; D uncertain. Trimming pared 3 bases from V and 15 bases from J, leaving 15 bases between. This CDR3 contains 12 residues. CDR1 and CDR2 from the germline V gene are KGHSH and LQKENI. The CDR3 is CASSPLNSELFF. The DNA for the CDR3 is TGTGCCAGCTCACCTTTAAACAGTGAACTGTTCTTC.

This clonotype was seen a handful of times. The chain carries TRBV15 and TRBJ2-1, with D maybe TRBD2 (5 bases). CDR1 LNHNV and CDR2 YYDKDF come from the germline V gene (reference sequence). The V gene lost 0 bases and the J gene lost 6 bases, with 9 bases spanning the gap. The CDR3 runs to 14 residues. DNA for the CDR3: TGTGCCACCAGCAGAGATAAGCGGACCAATGAGCAGTTCTTC. It encodes CATSRDKRTNEQFF. Looking up the rest from reference TRBV15 and TRBJ2-1 gives the full variable domain: DAMVIQNPRYQVTQFGKPVTLSCSQTLNHNVMYWYQQKSSQAPKLLFHYYDKDFNNEADTPDNFQSRRPNTSFCFLDIRSPGLGDTAMYLCATSRDKRTNEQFFGPGTRLTVL.

V is TRBV20-1 and J is TRBJ2-5, with TRBD2 matching 7 bases. V lost 7 bases and J lost 0; bases outside the gene matches: 11. This CDR3 is built from 15 residues. Germline V gives CDR1 DFQATT, CDR2 SNEGSKA (reference sequence). The CDR3 here is CSVVPVLADQETQYF. The CDR3 coding sequence is TGCAGTGTCGTTCCCGTTCTAGCGGACCAAGAGACCCAGTACTTC.

Here the CDR3 DNA reads TGTGCCAGCAGTTTTGAGATACTAGCTTCTGAGCAGTTCTTC. Translating it yields CASSFEILASEQFF. This chain connects TRBV12-3 or TRBV12-4 to TRBJ2-1; D may be TRBD2 (6 bases). V lost 3 bases and J lost 9, with 15 bases in between. The CDR3 has 14 residues.

This clonotype was counted at least ten times. This chain joins TRBV5-1 and TRBJ2-1; D is perhaps TRBD1 (6 bases). Germline CDR1 SGHRS, CDR2 YFSETQ. The CDR3 sequence is 14 residues long. The ends were cut back, 6 bases at V and 5 bases at J, with 15 bases in the middle. Written as DNA, the CDR3 is TGCGCCAGCAAACCAGGGGCGGGCGACAATGAGCAGTTCTTC. It specifies CASKPGAGDNEQFF.

This clonotype was detected a few times. The chain employs TRBV6-4 and TRBJ1-1; no clear D. CDR1 and CDR2 from the germline V gene are MRHNA and SNTAGT. This CDR3 is built from 15 residues. The ends were cut back, 5 bases at V and 3 bases at J, with 16 bases in the middle. CDR3 residues: CASSLGFGWDTEAFF. In DNA form, the CDR3 reads TGTGCCAGCAGTTTAGGCTTTGGGTGGGACACTGAAGCTTTCTTT.

This clonotype has only a few counts. CDR3 loop: CATGKYSYNEQFF. The CDR3 DNA follows: TGTGCCACCGGGAAGTACTCCTACAATGAGCAGTTCTTC. The chain uses TRBV15 and TRBJ2-1; no firm D call. The CDR3 length is 13 residues. The germline V gene encodes CDR1 LNHNV and CDR2 YYDKDF (reference sequence). V lost 8 bases to trimming and J lost 0 bases, with 8 bases between them.